The rows below give T cell receptor beta chains drawn from one sample of a study of cytomegalovirus exposure and HLA in healthy donors. The assay was immunoSEQ multiplex PCR, and TCRdb's table has in-frame clones only and misses some. The profile shows 96,000 or so clones, under 85% of them singletons. The specimen was PBMCs. These receptors were obtained from a woman in her 70s in good health and CMV-seropositive. The CDR3 runs from the conserved cysteine through the conserved F or W. Fields, in order: V gene, D gene, J gene, clone size, CDR3 DNA, CDR3 protein. D genes are given only for firm matches. Size is stated for part of the rows, as once, few or many counts, or as a class when the clone is expanded.

TRBV7-2,NA,TRBJ2-3,once,TGTGCCAGCAGCTTAGTGCTAGGCGCGGATACGCAGTATTTT,CASSLVLGADTQYF
TRBV11-2,NA,TRBJ2-7,few,TGTGCCAGCAGCTTAGACAGGGGACCCTACGAGCAGTACTTC,CASSLDRGPYEQYF
TRBV6-4,NA,TRBJ2-1,NA,TGTGCCAGCAGTGACTCTCCAGGTCAAGGAGGGAATGAGCAGTTCTTC,CASSDSPGQGGNEQFF
TRBV28,TRBD1,TRBJ2-5,many,TGTGCCAGCAGTTTGTTTGAGGGCAGGGGGCAAGAGACCCAGTACTTC,CASSLFEGRGQETQYF
TRBV29-1,NA,TRBJ1-1,NA,TGCAGCGTGAAGGACAGAAACACTGAAGCTTTCTTT,CSVKDRNTEAFF
TRBV19,TRBD1,TRBJ2-3,few,TGTGCCAGTATCTCGGGACAGGGGTTGAATACGCAGTATTTT,CASISGQGLNTQYF
TRBV14,NA,TRBJ1-2,NA,TGTGCCAGCAGCCCTACTGACAGATCCTATGGCTACACCTTC,CASSPTDRSYGYTF
TRBV28,TRBD1,TRBJ2-7,NA,TGTGCCAGCATCCCCGGGACAGGGAATTACGAGCAGTACTTC,CASIPGTGNYEQYF
TRBV28,NA,TRBJ1-2,NA,TGTGCCAGCAGTCCCCCAGGGTATGGCTACACCTTC,CASSPPGYGYTF
TRBV11-2,NA,TRBJ2-5,NA,TGTGCCAGCAGCAGACCGGGATCCCTTGGAGAGACCCAGTACTTC,CASSRPGSLGETQYF
TRBV28,TRBD1,TRBJ2-5,NA,TGTGCCAGCAGTTACAGGGGGCAGACCCAGTACTTC,CASSYRGQTQYF
TRBV7-7,NA,TRBJ2-7,NA,TGTGCTAGCAGTCCAGGACGGGACTACGAGCAGTACTTC,CASSPGRDYEQYF
TRBV5-1,NA,TRBJ2-7,few,TGCGCCAGCAGCCCAAAAGGGGGTTCAGCCTCCTACGAGCAGTACTTC,CASSPKGGSASYEQYF
TRBV9,TRBD1,TRBJ1-2,NA,TGTGCCAGCAGCCTTCGAGGGGGCGCGGACTATGGCTACACCTTC,CASSLRGGADYGYTF
TRBV25-1,TRBD1,TRBJ2-5,NA,TGTGCCAGCAGTAAACAGGGGGCGGGGGAGACCCAGTACTTC,CASSKQGAGETQYF
TRBV5-1,TRBD1,TRBJ1-4,NA,TGCGCCAGCAGCTTCGCGGTCGGACAGGGGAAGGGTGAAAAACTGTTTTTT,CASSFAVGQGKGEKLFF
TRBV19,TRBD2,TRBJ2-1,once,TGTGCCAGCCGCCCGGTTAGCGGGAGGTCGGATGAGCAGTTCTTC,CASRPVSGRSDEQFF
TRBV7-3,TRBD1,TRBJ2-3,NA,TGTGCCAGCAGCAACAGGGGGCGAGGCACAGATACGCAGTATTTT,CASSNRGRGTDTQYF
TRBV5-4,TRBD1,TRBJ2-6,NA,TGTGCCAGCACCCCAGGGGGAGCTGGGGCCAACGTCCTGACTTTC,CASTPGGAGANVLTF
TRBV15,TRBD1,TRBJ1-6,NA,TGTGCCACCAGCCTGCGGACAGGGAACTCCTATAATTCACCCCTCCACTTT,CATSLRTGNSYNSPLHF